This passage covers 12 T cell receptor beta chains from one sample sequenced in a study of blood T cell repertoires in COVID-19. Measured with immunoSEQ multiplex PCR; TCRdb has only the in-frame clones, and not every one. Among about 180,000 clones listed, around 83% were seen once. Sequenced material: PBMCs or T cells enriched from blood (not recorded which). All receptors come from a man between 35 and 55 years old who had recovered from COVID-19.

This chain joins TRBV25-1 and TRBJ1-4, with D perhaps TRBD1 (6 bases). Trimming cost V 7 bases and J 4 bases, with 13 bases left between them. The length of the CDR3 is 14 residues. Germline-derived CDR1 and CDR2 are MGHDK and SYGVNS. The CDR3 region has the DNA TGTGCCAGCATAGGGCACAGGGATAATGAAAAACTGTTTTTT. It yields the protein CASIGHRDNEKLFF.

The CDR3 region has the DNA TGCAGCGCCCAGGTCAGTGAAGCTTTCTTT. It translates to CSAQVSEAFF. V and J are TRBV29-1 and TRBJ1-1; the D is unclear. Trimming left V 7 bases short and J 7 bases short, with 10 bases between. CDR3 length: 10 amino acids. Per germline, CDR1 SQVTM and CDR2 ANQGSEA. Complete variable domain (other parts from reference TRBV29-1 and TRBJ1-1): SAVISQKPSRDICQRGTSLTIQCQVDSQVTMMFWYRQQPGQSLTLIATANQGSEATYESGFVIDKFPISRPNLTFSTLTVSNMSPEDSSIYLCSAQVSEAFFGQGTRLTVV.

CDR3 region: CATPGDASNQPQHF. The CDR3, as DNA: TGTGCCACTCCGGGAGACGCGAGCAATCAGCCCCAGCATTTT. The chain carries TRBV6-5 and TRBJ1-5, with no clear D. The germline CDR1 and CDR2 sequences are MNHEY and SVGAGI. Trimming took 10 bases from V and 1 from J, leaving 14 bases between them. This CDR3 contains 14 residues.

This chain connects TRBV7-9 to TRBJ1-3; TRBD1 agrees at 12 bases. Trimming at V came to 4 bases and at J to 2 bases, leaving 9 bases not matched to a gene. The CDR3 runs to 18 residues. CDR1 and CDR2 (germline): SEHNR, FQNEAQ (reference sequence). The CDR3 sequence is CASSSLPGQGATGNTIYF. CDR3 nucleotides: TGTGCCAGCAGCTCCCTACCGGGACAGGGGGCTACTGGAAACACCATATATTTT. The entire variable domain, with the rest obtained from reference TRBV7-9 and TRBJ1-3, is as follows: DTGVSQNPRHKITKRGQNVTFRCDPISEHNRLYWYRQTLGQGPEFLTYFQNEAQLEKSRLLSDRFSAERPKGSFSTLEIQRTEQGDSAMYLCASSSLPGQGATGNTIYFGEGSWLTVV.

The chain carries TRBV4-2 and TRBJ2-2; 9 bases are shared with TRBD1. V dropped 3 bases and J dropped 0; count of bases not matched to a gene: 8. The CDR3 runs 18 residues. Germline V CDR1 and CDR2: LGHNA, YNFKEQ. CDR3 coding DNA: TGTGCCAGCAGCCAGGGCAAACAGGGGGCGACGAACACCGGGGAGCTGTTTTTT. It yields the protein CASSQGKQGATNTGELFF.

This sequence joins TRBV9 and TRBJ2-1; TRBD2 agrees at 7 bases. The CDR3 is made up of 15 amino acids. Germline-derived CDR1 and CDR2 are SGDLS and YYNGEE. V gave up 2 bases and J gave up 6 bases; unmatched junction bases: 8. CDR3 in amino acids: CASSVSGSPSNEQFF. CDR3 DNA sequence: TGTGCCAGCAGCGTTAGCGGGTCTCCGAGCAATGAGCAGTTCTTC.

The CDR3 region has the DNA TGCGCCAGCAGCTCACCCGAGGGGGAAGATACGCAGTATTTT. It codes for CASSSPEGEDTQYF. The V call is TRBV5-1, the J call TRBJ2-3; D may be TRBD1 (6 bases). The V end lost 3 bases, the J end lost 5 bases, and 13 bases lay between the germline ends. Germline loops: CDR1 SGHRS, CDR2 YFSETQ. The CDR3 has 14 residues.

The chain is built from TRBV12-3 or TRBV12-4 and TRBJ2-2; D ambiguous. Trimming took off 5 bases at V and 0 bases at J, with 4 bases between the two ends. CDR3 length: 13 amino acids. The CDR3 reads CASSPANTGELFF. The CDR3 region has the DNA TGTGCCAGCAGTCCCGCGAACACCGGGGAGCTGTTTTTT.

J is TRBJ2-1 and V is TRBV7-3, with D perhaps TRBD2 (6 bases). The V and J ends lost 1 base and 5 bases respectively, with 12 bases between them. The CDR3 contains 15 residues. Germline assignment: CDR1 SGHTA and CDR2 FQGTGA. This chain's CDR3 is CASSLKLAANNEQFF. For the CDR3, the DNA is TGTGCCAGCAGCTTAAAACTAGCCGCCAACAATGAGCAGTTCTTC.

The V call is TRBV6-1, the J call TRBJ1-2, with D maybe TRBD1 (6 bases). CDR1 is MNHNS, CDR2 SASEGT, per germline. The CDR3 covers 14 residues. Trimming left V 3 bases short and J 4 bases short, with 12 bases between. Here the CDR3 DNA reads TGTGCCAGCAGTGATCCCGGACAGTTCTATGGCTACACCTTC. This translates into CASSDPGQFYGYTF.

V and J are TRBV10-3 and TRBJ1-3; D gene unclear. The CDR3 consists of 14 residues. Per the germline V gene, CDR1 is ENHRY and CDR2 is SYGVKD. The V end lost 7 bases, the J end lost 0 bases, and 10 bases lay between the germline ends. The CDR3 sequence is CAITSGSSGNTIYF. As DNA, the CDR3 is TGTGCCATCACCTCCGGGTCCTCTGGAAACACCATATATTTT.

V gene TRBV28 combines with J gene TRBJ2-2; maybe TRBD2 (6 bases). V lost 4 bases, J lost 3 bases, and 6 bases lay in between. CDR1 is MDHEN, CDR2 SYDVKM, per germline. CDR3 length: 13 residues. Here the CDR3 DNA reads TGTGCCAGCAGTTCGGGAGACACCGGGGAGCTGTTTTTT. Its protein is CASSSGDTGELFF. Full variable domain (missing parts from reference TRBV28 and TRBJ2-2): DVKVTQSSRYLVKRTGEKVFLECVQDMDHENMFWYRQDPGLGLRLIYFSYDVKMKEKGDIPEGYSVSREKKERFSLILESASTNQTSMYLCASSSGDTGELFFGEGSRLTVL.